These 22 T cell receptor beta chains were sequenced from one sample in a study of T cell responses to AZD1222 COVID-19 vaccine. Libraries were prepared by immunoSEQ multiplex PCR; TCRdb keeps only in-frame clonotypes and omits some of them. The sample consists of 130,000 or so clones, about 93% of them appearing once. Sequencing used peripheral blood, obtained on day 0 of AZD1222 vaccination. Receptor source: an adult in good health.

This chain links TRBV5-1 with TRBJ2-1, with D perhaps being TRBD1 or TRBD2 (5 bases each). Trimming took off 6 bases at V and 7 bases at J, with 20 bases between the two ends. The germline V gene encodes CDR1 SGHRS and CDR2 YFSETQ. CDR3 length: 15 amino acids. The CDR3 spells CASKPGTRTENEQFF. Written as DNA, the CDR3 is TGCGCCAGCAAACCCGGGACGCGAACTGAGAATGAGCAGTTCTTC.

This rearrangement joins TRBV11-3 to TRBJ2-1; 9 nucleotides line up with TRBD1. The CDR3 length is 15 residues. The V gene's germline CDR1 is SGHNT and CDR2 YENEEA. The trim removed 2 bases at V and 4 bases at J, leaving 3 bases unmatched. The CDR3 is CASSLTGGNYNEQFF. As DNA, the CDR3 is TGTGCCAGCAGCTTAACAGGGGGCAATTACAATGAGCAGTTCTTC. Supplemented by reference TRBV11-3 and TRBJ2-1, the full variable domain reads EAGVVQSPRYKIIEKKQPVAFWCNPISGHNTLYWYLQNLGQGPELLIRYENEEAVDDSQLPKDRFSAERLKGVDSTLKIQPAELGDSAVYLCASSLTGGNYNEQFFGPGTRLTVL.

The CDR3 here is CASSLTGGYEQYF. The DNA of the CDR3 is TGTGCCAGCAGTTTGACAGGGGGCTACGAGCAGTACTTC. V and J are TRBV28 and TRBJ2-7; 9 bases fit TRBD1. CDR1 MDHEN and CDR2 SYDVKM come from the germline V gene. V lost 3 bases to trimming and J lost 3 bases; unmatched junction nucleotides: 0. The CDR3 is 13 residues long.

The chain combines TRBV5-1 with TRBJ2-1; the match to TRBD2 covers 10 bases. The V gene's germline CDR1 is SGHRS and CDR2 YFSETQ. The CDR3 sequence is 19 residues long. Losses at the gene ends were 5 bases for V and 5 bases for J; bases not matched to a gene: 19. The CDR3 loop reads CASSIRRSSGSRSHNEQFF. As DNA, the CDR3 is TGCGCCAGCAGTATTCGGAGGTCTAGCGGGAGTAGGAGTCACAATGAGCAGTTCTTC.

V is TRBV5-1 and J is TRBJ2-7, with 10 bases that match TRBD1. The CDR3 extends over 14 amino acids. Germline CDR1 SGHRS, CDR2 YFSETQ. The J segment lost 6 bases and the V segment lost 4 bases, leaving 7 bases of the junction unmatched. The CDR3 spells CASSTGTGEGEQYF. In DNA form, the CDR3 reads TGCGCCAGCAGCACCGGGACAGGGGAGGGCGAGCAGTACTTC.

The chain carries TRBV27 and TRBJ2-1, with 7 bases matching TRBD1. Germline V gene data show CDR1 as MNHEY and CDR2 as SMNVEV (reference sequence). This CDR3 comprises 17 residues. V shed 6 bases and J 4 bases; nucleotides not matched to a gene: 15. The CDR3 spells CASSQNTGDSLYNEQFF. Here the CDR3 DNA reads TGTGCCAGCAGCCAAAATACAGGGGATTCCCTATACAATGAGCAGTTCTTC.

This rearrangement joins TRBV7-9 to TRBJ2-7; 8 nucleotides match TRBD1. V lost 5 bases to trimming and J lost 5 bases; unmatched junction nucleotides: 11. The CDR3 extends over 15 amino acids. The germline V gene has CDR1 SEHNR and CDR2 FQNEAQ (reference sequence). CDR3 in amino acids: CASSPGGQGGNEQYF. CDR3 DNA sequence: TGTGCCAGCAGCCCCGGAGGACAGGGTGGCAACGAGCAGTACTTC. The variable domain in full, completed from reference TRBV7-9 and TRBJ2-7, reads DTGVSQNPRHKITKRGQNVTFRCDPISEHNRLYWYRQTLGQGPEFLTYFQNEAQLEKSRLLSDRFSAERPKGSFSTLEIQRTEQGDSAMYLCASSPGGQGGNEQYFGPGTRLTVT.

CDR3 coding DNA: TGTGCCAGCAGGGGGGGAGGGACATTCTATAATTCACCCCTCCACTTT. Translating gives CASRGGGTFYNSPLHF. The J gene is TRBJ1-6, the V gene TRBV21-1. TRBV21-1 is labeled a pseudogene. The length of the CDR3 is 16 residues.

This clone was counted only a few times. This sequence joins TRBV27 and TRBJ1-6, with D unclear. CDR1 and CDR2 (germline): MNHEY, SMNVEV (reference sequence). With 6 bases removed from V and 9 bases from J, the gap between germline ends came to 18 bases. The CDR3 is 15 amino acids. CDR3 coding DNA: TGTGCCAGCAGCCCTTCGCGCGCCTCGGGTTCACCCCTCCACTTT. Amino acid sequence: CASSPSRASGSPLHF.

In DNA, the CDR3 is TGTGCCAGCAGCTTATATCAGGGAAACACCATATATTTT. It specifies CASSLYQGNTIYF. The gene calls are TRBV7-9 and TRBJ1-3; D is undetermined. V shed 2 bases and J shed 4 bases, with 6 bases lying between them. Looked up from germline, CDR1 is SEHNR and CDR2 is FQNEAQ (reference sequence). The CDR3 runs to 13 residues.

The V gene is TRBV30, the J gene TRBJ1-5; 9 bases fit TRBD1. Germline trimming cut 2 bases from V and 4 bases from J; bases unmatched to any gene: 6. The CDR3 runs to 15 residues. Per germline, CDR1 GTSNPN and CDR2 SVGIG (reference sequence). CDR3 residues: CAWSLGQGRNQPQHF. CDR3 nucleotides: TGTGCCTGGAGTTTGGGACAGGGAAGGAATCAGCCCCAGCATTTT.

The rearrangement links TRBV11-2 to TRBJ2-2; 7 positions agree with TRBD1. The CDR3 spans 16 residues. Germline V gene sequence: CDR1 SGHAT, CDR2 FQNNGV. V dropped 6 bases and J dropped 2; count of bases not matched to a gene: 9. The CDR3 nucleotides read TGTGCCAGCAGAAATCCTAGGGGGCGCAACACCGGGGAGCTGTTTTTT. This sequence encodes CASRNPRGRNTGELFF.

V usage is TRBV15 and J usage is TRBJ1-1; tentative D call: TRBD1 (5 bases). The germline V gene has CDR1 LNHNV and CDR2 YYDKDF (reference sequence). The CDR3 sequence is 14 residues long. V was clipped by 3 bases and J by 1 base, with 9 bases between them. The CDR3, as DNA: TGTGCCACCAGCAGGTTGACAGCGAACACTGAAGCTTTCTTT. It yields the protein CATSRLTANTEAFF.

The chain recombines TRBV5-6 with TRBJ1-3; no firm D call. V lost 2 bases and J lost 0, with 3 bases in between. The CDR3 has 13 amino acids. Per the germline V gene, CDR1 is SGHDT and CDR2 is YYEEEE. The CDR3 loop is CASSFLSGNTIYF. Written as DNA, the CDR3 is TGTGCCAGCAGCTTTCTCTCTGGAAACACCATATATTTT.

This chain links TRBV7-3 with TRBJ2-1; TRBD2 aligns across 7 bases. The CDR3 has 14 residues. From germline, CDR1 is SGHTA and CDR2 FQGTGA. J gave up 8 bases and V 1 base, and 5 bases lay outside the gene matches. The CDR3 protein is CASSLNRLAHEQFF. Written as DNA, the CDR3 is TGTGCCAGCAGCTTAAATAGACTAGCCCATGAGCAGTTCTTC. Supplemented by reference TRBV7-3 and TRBJ2-1, the full variable domain reads GAGVSQTPSNKVTEKGKYVELRCDPISGHTALYWYRQSLGQGPEFLIYFQGTGAADDSGLPNDRFFAVRPEGSVSTLKIQRTERGDSAVYLCASSLNRLAHEQFFGPGTRLTVL.

The rearrangement uses TRBV5-1 and TRBJ2-1; 11 bases are shared with TRBD2. Germline V gives CDR1 SGHRS, CDR2 YFSETQ. This CDR3 region has 18 residues. Unmatched junction bases numbered 15, after V lost 4 bases and J lost 6 bases. For the CDR3, the DNA is TGCGCCAGCAGCGAGCAGCCTGTTAGCGGGGGGGCCGTCAATGAGCAGTTCTTC. Translated: CASSEQPVSGGAVNEQFF.

The rearrangement uses TRBV30 and TRBJ2-7, with 13 bases that match TRBD2. CDR1 is GTSNPN, CDR2 SVGIG, per germline (reference sequence). The CDR3 contains 13 residues. With 1 base clipped from V and 7 bases from J, the junction kept 1 base outside the gene matches. CDR3 sequence reads: CAWSEGLAGEQYF. The CDR3 DNA sequence: TGTGCCTGGAGTGAGGGACTAGCGGGGGAGCAGTACTTC.

The chain carries TRBV5-1 and TRBJ1-1; D may be TRBD1 (6 bases). CDR1 is SGHRS, CDR2 YFSETQ, per germline. Trimming took 0 bases from V and 7 from J, leaving 13 bases between them. The CDR3 is 14 amino acids. CDR3 sequence reads: CASSLVAGVVEAFF. The CDR3 region has the DNA TGCGCCAGCAGCTTGGTTGCAGGGGTTGTTGAAGCTTTCTTT.

The rearrangement joins TRBV5-1 to TRBJ1-6; D possibly corresponds to TRBD1 (6 bases). The CDR3 sequence is 14 residues long. Germline CDR1 SGHRS, CDR2 YFSETQ. V was pared by 4 bases and J by 7 bases, with 12 bases between. Here the CDR3 DNA reads TGCGCCAGCAGCCTCGGACAGATCAATTCACCCCTCCACTTT. It encodes CASSLGQINSPLHF. Combining the CDR3 with reference TRBV5-1 and TRBJ1-6 gives the whole variable domain KAGVTQTPRYLIKTRGQQVTLSCSPISGHRSVSWYQQTPGQGLQFLFEYFSETQRNKGNFPGRFSGRQFSNSRSEMNVSTLELGDSALYLCASSLGQINSPLHFGNGTRLTVT.

This chain joins TRBV10-3 and TRBJ1-2; the match to TRBD1 covers 7 bases. Germline CDR1 reads ENHRY; CDR2 reads SYGVKD. V lost 3 bases, J lost 2 bases, and 6 bases stayed unmatched. The CDR3 length is 15 residues. CDR3 bases: TGTGCCATCAGTGACCTCCCGACAGGGAACTATGGCTACACCTTC. This gives the protein CAISDLPTGNYGYTF.

This clone was seen only once. The gene calls are TRBV29-1 and TRBJ2-7; D is unresolved. The germline V and J ends were trimmed by 4 bases and 1 base, with 5 bases remaining between them. CDR3 size: 11 residues. The V gene's germline CDR1 is SQVTM and CDR2 ANQGSEA. In DNA form, the CDR3 reads TGCAGCGTTGCCGCTTCCTACGAGCAGTACTTC. It codes for CSVAASYEQYF.

V gene TRBV6-5 combines with J gene TRBJ1-1; no clear D. Germline V gene sequence: CDR1 MNHEY, CDR2 SVGAGI. CDR3 length equals 13 residues. V gave up 6 bases and J gave up 0 bases, with 8 bases separating them. The DNA of the CDR3 is TGTGCCAGCAGCCGTACCGTGAACACTGAAGCTTTCTTT. The encoded protein is CASSRTVNTEAFF.